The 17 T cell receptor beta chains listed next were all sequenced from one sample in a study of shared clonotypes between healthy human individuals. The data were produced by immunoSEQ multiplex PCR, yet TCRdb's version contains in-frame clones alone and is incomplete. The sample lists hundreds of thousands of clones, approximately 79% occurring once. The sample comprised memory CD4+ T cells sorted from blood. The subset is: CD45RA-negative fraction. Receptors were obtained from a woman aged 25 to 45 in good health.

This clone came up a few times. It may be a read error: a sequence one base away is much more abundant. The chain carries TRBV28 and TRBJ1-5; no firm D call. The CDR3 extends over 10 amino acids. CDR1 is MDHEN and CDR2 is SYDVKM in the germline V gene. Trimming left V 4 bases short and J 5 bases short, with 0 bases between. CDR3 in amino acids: CASSYQPQHF. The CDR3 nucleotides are TGTGCCAGCAGTTATCAGCCCCAGCATTTT.

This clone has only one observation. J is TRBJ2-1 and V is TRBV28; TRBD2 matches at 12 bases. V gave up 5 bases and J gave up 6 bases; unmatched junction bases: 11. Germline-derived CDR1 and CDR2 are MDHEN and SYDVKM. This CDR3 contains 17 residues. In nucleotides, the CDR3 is TGTGCCAGCAGTCCTCACCTAGCGGGAGGGCCCAGCAATGAGCAGTTCTTC. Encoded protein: CASSPHLAGGPSNEQFF.

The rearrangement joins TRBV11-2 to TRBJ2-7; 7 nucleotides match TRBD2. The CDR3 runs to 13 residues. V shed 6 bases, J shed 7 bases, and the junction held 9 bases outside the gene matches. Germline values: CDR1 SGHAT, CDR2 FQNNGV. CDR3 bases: TGTGCCAGCAGTCATGAGTCCGGGGGGGAGCAGTACTTC. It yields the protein CASSHESGGEQYF.

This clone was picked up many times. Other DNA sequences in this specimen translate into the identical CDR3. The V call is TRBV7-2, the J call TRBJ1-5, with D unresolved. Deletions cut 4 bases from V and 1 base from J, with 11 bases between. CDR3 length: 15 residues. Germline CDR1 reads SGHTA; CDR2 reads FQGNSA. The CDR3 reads CASSSGRLSNQPQHF. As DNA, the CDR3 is TGTGCCAGCAGCTCTGGACGATTGAGCAATCAGCCCCAGCATTTT.

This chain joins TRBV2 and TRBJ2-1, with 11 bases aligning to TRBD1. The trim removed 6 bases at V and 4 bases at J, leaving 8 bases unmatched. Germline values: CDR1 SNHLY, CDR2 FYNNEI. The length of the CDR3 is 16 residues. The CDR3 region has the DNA TGTGCCAGCAGACCCAACCGGGACAGGGGGTACAATGAGCAGTTCTTC. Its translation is CASRPNRDRGYNEQFF.

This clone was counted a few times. Written as DNA, the CDR3 is TGTGCCAGCATTTCGACAGGGTCCTACGAGCAGTACTTC. Residues: CASISTGSYEQYF. The chain employs TRBV27 and TRBJ2-7; 7 bases agree with TRBD1. Germline-derived CDR1 and CDR2 are MNHEY and SMNVEV (reference sequence). The CDR3 covers 13 residues. The ends lost 7 bases at V and 1 base at J; junction bases unmatched: 4.

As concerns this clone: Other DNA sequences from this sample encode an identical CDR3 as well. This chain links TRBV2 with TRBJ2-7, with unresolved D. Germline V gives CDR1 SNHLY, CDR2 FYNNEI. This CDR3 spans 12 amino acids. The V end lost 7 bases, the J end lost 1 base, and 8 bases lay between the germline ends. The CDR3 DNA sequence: TGTGCCAGCACCGGGCGGTCCTACGAGCAGTACTTC. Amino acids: CASTGRSYEQYF.

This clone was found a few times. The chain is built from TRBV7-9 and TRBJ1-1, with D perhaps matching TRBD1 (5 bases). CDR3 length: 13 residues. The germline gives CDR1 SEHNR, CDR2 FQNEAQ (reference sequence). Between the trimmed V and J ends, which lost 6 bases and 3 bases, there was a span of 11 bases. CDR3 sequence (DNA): TGTGCCAGCAGTTTTATGGGGCACACTGAAGCTTTCTTT. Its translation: CASSFMGHTEAFF.

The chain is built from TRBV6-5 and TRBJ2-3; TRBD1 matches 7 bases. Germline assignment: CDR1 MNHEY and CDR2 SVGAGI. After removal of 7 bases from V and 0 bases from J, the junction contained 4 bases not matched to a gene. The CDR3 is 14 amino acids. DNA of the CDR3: TGTGCCAGCAAGCCAGGGGGAAGCACAGATACGCAGTATTTT. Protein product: CASKPGGSTDTQYF.

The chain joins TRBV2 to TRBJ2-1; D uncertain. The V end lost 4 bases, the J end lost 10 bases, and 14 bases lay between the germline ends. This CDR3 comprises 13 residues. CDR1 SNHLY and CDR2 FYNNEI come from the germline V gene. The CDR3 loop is CASSVSRLDEQFF. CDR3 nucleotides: TGTGCCAGCAGTGTTTCCCGCTTGGACGAGCAGTTCTTC. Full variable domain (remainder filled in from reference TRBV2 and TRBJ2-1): EPEVTQTPSHQVTQMGQEVILRCVPISNHLYFYWYRQILGQKVEFLVSFYNNEISEKSEIFDDQFSVERPDGSNFTLKIRSTKLEDSAMYFCASSVSRLDEQFFGPGTRLTVL.

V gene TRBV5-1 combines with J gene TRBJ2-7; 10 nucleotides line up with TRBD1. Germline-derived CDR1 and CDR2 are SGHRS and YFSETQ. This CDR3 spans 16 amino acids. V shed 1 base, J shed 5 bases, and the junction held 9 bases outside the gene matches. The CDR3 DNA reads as TGCGCCAGCAGCTTGAGGTCCGGGACAGGGGTTGACGAGCAGTACTTC. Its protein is CASSLRSGTGVDEQYF.

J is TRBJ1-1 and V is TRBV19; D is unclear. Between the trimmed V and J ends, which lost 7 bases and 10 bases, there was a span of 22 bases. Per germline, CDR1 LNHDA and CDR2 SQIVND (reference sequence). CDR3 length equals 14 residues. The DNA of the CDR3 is TGTGCCAGTACCTCCACAAGGTTTCGATTTGGAGCTTTCTTT. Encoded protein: CASTSTRFRFGAFF.

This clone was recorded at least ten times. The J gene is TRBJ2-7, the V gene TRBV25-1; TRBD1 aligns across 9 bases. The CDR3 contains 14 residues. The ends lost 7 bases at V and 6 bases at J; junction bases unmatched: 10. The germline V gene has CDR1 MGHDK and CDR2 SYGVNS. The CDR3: CASTPQGASGEQYF. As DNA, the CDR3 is TGTGCCAGCACTCCACAGGGGGCGTCAGGCGAGCAGTACTTC.

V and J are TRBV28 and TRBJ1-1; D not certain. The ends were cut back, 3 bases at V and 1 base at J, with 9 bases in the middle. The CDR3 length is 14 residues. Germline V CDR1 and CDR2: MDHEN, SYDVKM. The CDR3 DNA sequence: TGTGCCAGCAGTTTGGGCCAGCAGAACACTGAAGCTTTCTTT. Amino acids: CASSLGQQNTEAFF.

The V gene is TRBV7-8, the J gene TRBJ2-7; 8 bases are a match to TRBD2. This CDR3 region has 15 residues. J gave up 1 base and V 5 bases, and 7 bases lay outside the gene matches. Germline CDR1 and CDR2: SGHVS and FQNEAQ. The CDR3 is CASSALSGTSYEQYF. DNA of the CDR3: TGTGCCAGCAGCGCCCTTAGCGGGACATCCTACGAGCAGTACTTC. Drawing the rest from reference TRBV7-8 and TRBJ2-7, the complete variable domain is GAGVSQSPRYKVAKRGQDVALRCDPISGHVSLFWYQQALGQGPEFLTYFQNEAQLDKSGLPSDRFFAERPEGSVSTLKIQRTQQEDSAVYLCASSALSGTSYEQYFGPGTRLTVT.

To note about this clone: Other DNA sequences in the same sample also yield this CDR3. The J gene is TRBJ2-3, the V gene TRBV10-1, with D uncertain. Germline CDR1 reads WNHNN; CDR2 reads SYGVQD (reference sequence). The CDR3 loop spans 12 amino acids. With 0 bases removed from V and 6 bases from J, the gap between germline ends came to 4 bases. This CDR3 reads CASSESTDTQYF. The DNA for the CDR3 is TGCGCCAGCAGTGAGTCAACCGATACGCAGTATTTT.

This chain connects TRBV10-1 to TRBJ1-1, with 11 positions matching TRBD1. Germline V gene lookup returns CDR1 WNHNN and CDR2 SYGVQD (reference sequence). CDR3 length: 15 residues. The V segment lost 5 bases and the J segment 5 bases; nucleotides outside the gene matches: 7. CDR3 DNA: TGCGCCAGCAGTCCCGGGACAGGGGGGTGGACTGAAGCTTTCTTT. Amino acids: CASSPGTGGWTEAFF.